This T cell receptor (beta chain) was captured by sequencing in a study of glioma-infiltrating T cells. Study-wide results and limits: Only very few CDR3 sequences appeared in both tissue and blood. Tissue-blood divergence was below expectation in non-neoplastic patients, above in gliomas.

TCR alpha and beta CDR3 regions were amplified from RNA using iRepertoire nested multiplex PCR. One-step reverse transcription and amplification started from approximately 100-400 ng of tissue mRNA or PBMC total RNA. MiXCR was run by TCRdb on the multiplex PCR reads, yielding one entry per CDR3 protein. The data show around 130,000 distinct CDR3 sequences, 20% to 25% seen once. This CDR3 has 15 residues. Germline CDR1 and CDR2: MNHNS and SASEGT. J was trimmed by 0 bases and V by 8 bases; bases with no gene match: 5. This clonotype has a handful of counts. Its antigen is currently unknown. Material for sequencing was glioma tissue, nonneoplastic brain tissue, or PBMCs (not recorded which). The origin of this receptor is a human donor with low-grade glioma or glioblastoma, undergoing nonglioma brain surgery, or in good health (not recorded which). The rearrangement uses TRBV6-1 and TRBJ1-3; 9 nucleotides align to TRBD1. CDR3 sequence: CASRTGGPSGNTIYF. The CDR3 nucleotides read TGTGCCAGCCGCACAGGGGGCCCCTCTGGAAACACCATATATTTT.